This is a list of T cell receptor beta chains from one sample in a study of cytomegalovirus exposure and HLA in healthy donors. The assay was immunoSEQ multiplex PCR, and TCRdb's table has in-frame clones only and misses some. This table has 200,000 to 250,000 clones, over 80% appearing once. The sequenced sample was PBMCs. The receptors come from a young woman in good health and CMV-seropositive. Both conserved end residues are part of each CDR3. The D gene is left open where the match is weak. For some rows the clone size is stated as once, few or many, or as a class when expanded; others skip it.

J gene,D gene,V gene,clone size,CDR3 DNA,CDR3 protein
TRBJ1-5,.,TRBV7-9,.,TGTGCCAGCAGCTGGCATGGTCCAAATCAGCCCCAGCATTTT,CASSWHGPNQPQHF
TRBJ2-7,TRBD1,TRBV30,.,TGTGCCTGGAGCGATCCGGGACAGCATTACGAGCAGTACTTC,CAWSDPGQHYEQYF
TRBJ2-1,TRBD2,TRBV25-1,.,TGTGCCAGCAGTGAACCCGGGACTACTGTCAGTGAGCAGTTCTTC,CASSEPGTTVSEQFF
TRBJ2-5,TRBD1,TRBV29-1,.,TGCAGCGTGACACAGGGGTTGTCAGAGACCCAGTACTTC,CSVTQGLSETQYF
TRBJ1-2,.,TRBV2,.,TGTGCCAGCAGAATGGGGACCGGTTCGCCATATGGCTACACCTTC,CASRMGTGSPYGYTF
TRBJ1-5,TRBD1,TRBV6-1,.,TGTGCCAGCAGTGCCTCGGACAGGGGGCCGGGGCAGCCCCAGCATTTT,CASSASDRGPGQPQHF
TRBJ2-1,TRBD2,TRBV5-1,few,TGCGCCAGCAGTCAGGGAGGGTCAGGCTCCTACAATGAGCAGTTCTTC,CASSQGGSGSYNEQFF
TRBJ1-3,TRBD1,TRBV28,.,TGTGCCAGCTCTTTAGCGGGACAGATAAACACCATATATTTT,CASSLAGQINTIYF
TRBJ2-5,TRBD2,TRBV30,.,TGTGCCTGGACAGCGGGAGGGCAAGAGACCCAGTACTTC,CAWTAGGQETQYF
TRBJ1-2,.,TRBV30,.,TGTGCCTGGAGTGAGTGGCCGGGTGAAGGCTACACCTTC,CAWSEWPGEGYTF
TRBJ2-7,.,TRBV11-2,.,TGTGCCAGCAGCTCAACAAGGGACCGGGGGTCCTACGAGCAGTACTTC,CASSSTRDRGSYEQYF
TRBJ1-1,.,TRBV7-9,few,TGTGCCAGCAGCCCGAGGGTAACCAGGGACACTGAAGCTTTCTTT,CASSPRVTRDTEAFF
TRBJ2-4,TRBD2,TRBV2,.,TGTGCCAGCATCGGACTAGCGGGTTCAAACATTCAGTACTTC,CASIGLAGSNIQYF
TRBJ2-3,TRBD2,TRBV5-1,once,TGCGCCAGCAGCTCCGTGTCGGGAGGGGGCACAGATACGCAGTATTTT,CASSSVSGGGTDTQYF
TRBJ2-1,TRBD2,TRBV4-1,.,TGCGCCAGCAGCCAAGAAGAACTAGCGGGGAACAATGAGCAGTTCTTC,CASSQEELAGNNEQFF
TRBJ1-2,TRBD1,TRBV6-1,once,TGTGCCAGCAGTGAACCCGGACAGGGTGGCGGCTACACCTTC,CASSEPGQGGGYTF
TRBJ1-2,.,TRBV18,.,TGTGCCAGCTCACCAAACGGGGAGGGGCGTGGAGGAGGCTACACCTTC,CASSPNGEGRGGGYTF
TRBJ2-2,.,TRBV19,.,TGTGCCAGTACTCTGACACCCACCGGGGAGCTGTTTTTT,CASTLTPTGELFF
TRBJ1-2,TRBD1,TRBV6-5,.,TGTGCCAGCAGTTACCAGGGGGCGGGTGGCTACACCTTC,CASSYQGAGGYTF
TRBJ1-2,.,TRBV11-3,.,TGTGCCAGCAGCTCCCGGACAGCCAACTATGGCTACACCTTC,CASSSRTANYGYTF
TRBJ2-1,TRBD1,TRBV19,once,TGTGCCAGTAGTATAGTGGGGACAGCCTACAATGAGCAGTTCTTC,CASSIVGTAYNEQFF
TRBJ2-7,TRBD2,TRBV5-4,.,TGTGCCAGCAGCTTGACTAGCGGTTCTCGCTACGAGCAGTACTTC,CASSLTSGSRYEQYF
TRBJ2-7,TRBD1,TRBV30,.,TGTGCCTGGAGTTTCGGGACAGCAATCTACGAGCAGTACTTC,CAWSFGTAIYEQYF
TRBJ2-2,.,TRBV28,.,TGTGCCAGTTTCCACAGCGGGCAGGGGACCACCGGGGAGCTGTTTTTT,CASFHSGQGTTGELFF
TRBJ2-1,TRBD1,TRBV2,.,TGTGCCAGCAGTCCTGACAGGGTGGATGAGCAGTTCTTC,CASSPDRVDEQFF
TRBJ1-2,TRBD1,TRBV10-2,.,TGCGCCAGCAGTGAGATAGGACAGGGAATCTATGGCTACACCTTC,CASSEIGQGIYGYTF
TRBJ2-7,.,TRBV20-1,.,TGCAGTGCCGGGACAACATACGAGCAGTACTTC,CSAGTTYEQYF
TRBJ2-7,.,TRBV5-6,.,TGTGCCAGCAGCGGTAACTCAGGCGAGCAGTACTTC,CASSGNSGEQYF
TRBJ2-3,.,TRBV11-3,.,TGTGCCAGCAGTCCCGGCGGAGGGAGCACAGATACGCAGTATTTT,CASSPGGGSTDTQYF
TRBJ2-1,TRBD2,TRBV5-1,.,TGCGCCAGCAGGGAAAGGCCTAGCGGGAGGTTCCGCAATGAGCAGTTCTTC,CASRERPSGRFRNEQFF
TRBJ2-2,.,TRBV6-5,.,TGTGCCAGCACGGGGGCGGACACCGGGGAGCTGTTTTTT,CASTGADTGELFF
TRBJ2-1,TRBD1,TRBV29-1,.,TGCAGCGGGGGACAGGGGGCAGGCAATGAGCAGTTCTTC,CSGGQGAGNEQFF
TRBJ2-7,.,TRBV19,.,TGTGCCAGCTCCCTGCGACGCGAGTCCTACGAGCAGTACTTC,CASSLRRESYEQYF
TRBJ2-3,.,TRBV29-1,.,TGCAGCGTTGTTTTCGGGACCGCGGTGATAGATACGCAGTATTTT,CSVVFGTAVIDTQYF
TRBJ1-1,TRBD1,TRBV11-3,.,TGTGCCAGCAGCTTGAACAGGGGGCCTGAAGCTTTCTTT,CASSLNRGPEAFF
TRBJ1-2,TRBD1,TRBV5-1,.,TGCGCCAGCAGCACGACAGGGGCTGGGGCTAACTATGGCTACACCTTC,CASSTTGAGANYGYTF
TRBJ2-5,.,TRBV30,.,TGTGCCGTTGCGCCCCAGGGTTCGGCCCTCCAAGAGACCCAGTACTTC,CAVAPQGSALQETQYF
TRBJ2-7,TRBD2,TRBV6-1,.,TGTGCCAGCAGGTCTACTAGCGGGAGGGCCTTCGAGCAGTACTTC,CASRSTSGRAFEQYF
TRBJ2-1,TRBD2,TRBV15,.,TGTGCCACCAGCAGAGATTGGGGGACTAGCCGGTCCAATGAGCAGTTCTTC,CATSRDWGTSRSNEQFF
TRBJ2-3,.,TRBV6-1,.,TGTGCCAGCAGTGACGCAGCCGAAGGGGCAGATACGCAGTATTTT,CASSDAAEGADTQYF